The clone carrying this TCR beta chain has at least ten counts. This entry is derived from a study of T cells in Graves' hyperthyroidism and ophthalmopathy. V gave up 3 bases and J gave up 0 bases; unmatched junction bases: 2. The CDR3 runs 14 residues. Germline V gene sequence: CDR1 SGHTA, CDR2 FQGNSA. Diagnoses rested on clinical symptoms, serum thyroxine and TRAb, thyroid ultrasound and orbital computed tomography. RNA transcripts gave rise to amplified TCR beta CDR3 regions. The primer set for the first-round RT-PCR of the TCR CDR3 was HTBI. Via MiXCR, TCRdb re-called the multiplex PCR reads, giving one row per CDR3 protein. The table lists more than 600,000 distinct CDR3 sequences, less than 20% of them singletons.

Sequencing was performed on blood. The chain employs TRBV7-2 and TRBJ2-7, with 7 bases aligning to TRBD2. The source of this sequence is a young man with Graves' hyperthyroidism. CDR3 coding DNA: TGTGCCAGCAGCTTCCTAGCGGTCTCCTACGAGCAGTACTTC. This sequence encodes CASSFLAVSYEQYF.